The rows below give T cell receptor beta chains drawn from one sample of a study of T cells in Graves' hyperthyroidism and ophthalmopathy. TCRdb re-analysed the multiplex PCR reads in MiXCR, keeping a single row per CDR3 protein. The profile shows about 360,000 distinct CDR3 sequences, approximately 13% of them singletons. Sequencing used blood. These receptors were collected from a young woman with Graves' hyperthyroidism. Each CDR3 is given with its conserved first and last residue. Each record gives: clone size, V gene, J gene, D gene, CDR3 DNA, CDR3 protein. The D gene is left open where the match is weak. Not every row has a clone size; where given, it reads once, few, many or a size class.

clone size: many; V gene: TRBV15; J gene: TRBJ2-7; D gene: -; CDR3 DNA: TGTGCCACCAGCAGAGATTGGGACATCTACGAGCAGTACTTC; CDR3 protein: CATSRDWDIYEQYF
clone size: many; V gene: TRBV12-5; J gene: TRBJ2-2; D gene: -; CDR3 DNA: TGTGCTAGTGGTTTGGTACTGACGCCCGGCCCCGGGGAGCTGTTTTTT; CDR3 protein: CASGLVLTPGPGELFF
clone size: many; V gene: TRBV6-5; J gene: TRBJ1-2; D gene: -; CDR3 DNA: TGTGCCAGCAGTTACTCGACCGCGGGGGGTCCGTGGGGCTACACCTTC; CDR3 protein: CASSYSTAGGPWGYTF
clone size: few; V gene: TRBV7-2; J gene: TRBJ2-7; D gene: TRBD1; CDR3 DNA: TGTGCCAGCAGCTTAATGGGGACAGGGGCGGACGAGCAGTACTTC; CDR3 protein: CASSLMGTGADEQYF
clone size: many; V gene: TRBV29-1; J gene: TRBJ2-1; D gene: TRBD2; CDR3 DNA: TGCAGCGTTGAAGGGCTAGCGGGGCCTAGGAATGAGCAGTTCTTC; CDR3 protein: CSVEGLAGPRNEQFF
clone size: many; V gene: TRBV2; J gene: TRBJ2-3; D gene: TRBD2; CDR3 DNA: TGTGCCAGCACTAGCGGGGGGCTCCTCACAGATACGCAGTATTTT; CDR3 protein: CASTSGGLLTDTQYF
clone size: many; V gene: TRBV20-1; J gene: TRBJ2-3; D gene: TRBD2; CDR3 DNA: TGCAGTGCTAGAGCTCCGACTAGCGGTGCTGGGTTGACGCAGTATTTT; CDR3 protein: CSARAPTSGAGLTQYF
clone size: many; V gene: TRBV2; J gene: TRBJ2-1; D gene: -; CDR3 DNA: TGTGCCAGCAGCCGGCAGGGGGGATACAATGAGCAGTTCTTC; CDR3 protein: CASSRQGGYNEQFF
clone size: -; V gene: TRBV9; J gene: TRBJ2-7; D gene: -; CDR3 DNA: TGTGCCAGCAGCCCAGTGGAGGGCATGGGGGAGCAGTACTTC; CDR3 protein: CASSPVEGMGEQYF
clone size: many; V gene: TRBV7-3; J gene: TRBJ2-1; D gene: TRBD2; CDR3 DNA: TGTGCCAGCAGCTTAGGTTTCGGGAGGGATGAGCAGTTCTTC; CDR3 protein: CASSLGFGRDEQFF
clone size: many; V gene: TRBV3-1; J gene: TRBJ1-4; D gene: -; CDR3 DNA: TGTGCCAGCAGCCAAGAAAACAGATATAATGAAAAACTGTTTTTT; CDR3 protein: CASSQENRYNEKLFF
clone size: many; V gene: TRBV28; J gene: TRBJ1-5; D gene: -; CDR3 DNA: TGTGCCAGCTCGACACGGGCTAGTGGGCATAGCAATCAGCCCCAGCATTTT; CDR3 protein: CASSTRASGHSNQPQHF
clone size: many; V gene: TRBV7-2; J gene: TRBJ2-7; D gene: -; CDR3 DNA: TGTGCCAGCAGCTTAATGTACGAGCAGTACTTC; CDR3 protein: CASSLMYEQYF
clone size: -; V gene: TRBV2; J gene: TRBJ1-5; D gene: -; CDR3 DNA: TGTGCCAGCAGCGTTCAGGGAGTCAATCAGCCCCAGCATTTT; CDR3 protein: CASSVQGVNQPQHF
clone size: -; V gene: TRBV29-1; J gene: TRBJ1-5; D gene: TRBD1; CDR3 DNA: TGCAGCGTTGGGGCGGGACAGGGGTTCAATCAGCCCCAGCATTTT; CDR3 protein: CSVGAGQGFNQPQHF
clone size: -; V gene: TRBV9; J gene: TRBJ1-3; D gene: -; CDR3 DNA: TGTGCCAGCAGCGTAGGTTCGTTGGGGACTGGAAACACCATATATTTT; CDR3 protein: CASSVGSLGTGNTIYF
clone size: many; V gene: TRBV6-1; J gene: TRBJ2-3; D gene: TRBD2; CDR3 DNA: TGTGCCAGCAGTGAGAGCGGGGGGGCCGTAGATACGCAGTATTTT; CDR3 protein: CASSESGGAVDTQYF
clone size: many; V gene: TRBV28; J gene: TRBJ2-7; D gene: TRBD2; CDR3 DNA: TGTGCCAGCAGTCCCGGGACTAATCCCTACGAGCAGTACTTC; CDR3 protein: CASSPGTNPYEQYF
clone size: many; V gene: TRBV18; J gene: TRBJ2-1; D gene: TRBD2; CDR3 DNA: TGTGCCAGCTCCATGGGACTAGCGAATTACAATGAGCAGTTCTTC; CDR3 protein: CASSMGLANYNEQFF
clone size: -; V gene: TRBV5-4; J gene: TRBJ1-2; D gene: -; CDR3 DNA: TGTACCAGCAGCTTAGGAGAAGGGAGCTACACCTTC; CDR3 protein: CTSSLGEGSYTF
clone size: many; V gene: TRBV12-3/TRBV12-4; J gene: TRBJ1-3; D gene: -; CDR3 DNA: TGTGCCAGCAGTCCGGACAGTTCTGGAAACACCATATATTTT; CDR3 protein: CASSPDSSGNTIYF
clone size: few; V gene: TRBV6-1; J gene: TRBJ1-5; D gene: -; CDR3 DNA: TGTGCCAGCATCTTAGATAGTGGGGATCAGCCCCAGCATTTT; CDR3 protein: CASILDSGDQPQHF
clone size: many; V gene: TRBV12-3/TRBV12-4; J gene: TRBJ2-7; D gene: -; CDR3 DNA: TGTGCCAGCAGAAAAACAGGGACCTACGAGCAGTACTTC; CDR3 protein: CASRKTGTYEQYF
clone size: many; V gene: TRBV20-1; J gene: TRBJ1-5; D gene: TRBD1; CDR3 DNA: TGCAGTGCTCCGGACAGGGAAAGCAATCAGCCCCAGCATTTT; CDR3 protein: CSAPDRESNQPQHF
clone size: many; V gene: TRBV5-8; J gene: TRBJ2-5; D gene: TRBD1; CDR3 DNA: TGTGCCAGCAGCTCACAGGGGTTTCAGTACTTC; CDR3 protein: CASSSQGFQYF
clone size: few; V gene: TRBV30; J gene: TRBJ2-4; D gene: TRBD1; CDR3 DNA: TGTGCCTGGAGTGTGGGGACAGGGCTAAACATTCAGTACTTC; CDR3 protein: CAWSVGTGLNIQYF
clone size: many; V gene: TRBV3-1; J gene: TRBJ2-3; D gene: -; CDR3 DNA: TGTGCCTGCAGTCGACCCGCCTCTAGCGAGCGCACAGATACGCAGTATTTT; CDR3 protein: CACSRPASSERTDTQYF
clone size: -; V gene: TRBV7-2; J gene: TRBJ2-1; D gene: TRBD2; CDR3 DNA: TGTGCCAGCAGCCCCCCGGGACTAGCGGGAGGCGACAATGAGCAGTTCTTC; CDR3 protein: CASSPPGLAGGDNEQFF
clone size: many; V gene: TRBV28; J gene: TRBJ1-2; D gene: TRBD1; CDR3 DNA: TGTGCCAGCAGAACCCCGGGCAGGGGGCTCGGCTACACCTTC; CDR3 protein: CASRTPGRGLGYTF
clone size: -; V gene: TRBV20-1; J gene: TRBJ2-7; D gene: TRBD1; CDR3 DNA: TGCAGTGCTAGGATGGGACAGGGTATTTTTTACGAGCAGTACTTC; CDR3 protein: CSARMGQGIFYEQYF
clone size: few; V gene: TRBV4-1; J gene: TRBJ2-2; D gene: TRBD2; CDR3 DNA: TGCGCCAGCAGCCAAGAAGGGGGGGGGAAGACTAGCGGGGTAACCGGGGAGCTGTTTTTT; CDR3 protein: CASSQEGGGKTSGVTGELFF
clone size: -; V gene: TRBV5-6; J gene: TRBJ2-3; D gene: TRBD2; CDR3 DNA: TGTGCCAGCAGCCGGATGACTAGCGGAAACACAGATACGCAGTATTTT; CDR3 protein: CASSRMTSGNTDTQYF
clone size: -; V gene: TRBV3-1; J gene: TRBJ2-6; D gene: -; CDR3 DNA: TGTGCCAGCAGTTACCGGGCTTGGGAAGGGGGTACTGGGGCCAACGTCCTGACTTTC; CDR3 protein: CASSYRAWEGGTGANVLTF
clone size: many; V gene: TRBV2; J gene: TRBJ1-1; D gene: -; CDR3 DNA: TGTGCCACCAAAGAAAGGGAACGGAACACTGAAGCTTTCTTT; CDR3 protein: CATKERERNTEAFF
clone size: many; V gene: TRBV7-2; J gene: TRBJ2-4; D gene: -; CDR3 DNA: TGTGCCAGCAGCTTAAACGGGGTGGAGATTCAGTACTTC; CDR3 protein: CASSLNGVEIQYF
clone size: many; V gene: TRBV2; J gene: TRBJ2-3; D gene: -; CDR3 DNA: TGTGCCAGCAGCCCAGGGGATACCCCAGATACGCAGTATTTT; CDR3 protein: CASSPGDTPDTQYF
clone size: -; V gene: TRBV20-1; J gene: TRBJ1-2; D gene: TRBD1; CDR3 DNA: TGCAGTGCTAGACGAGGGACAGGGCGAGTCATAAACTATGGCTACACCTTC; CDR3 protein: CSARRGTGRVINYGYTF
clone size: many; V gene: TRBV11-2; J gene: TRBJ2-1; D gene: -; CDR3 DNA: TGTGCCAGCAGTCCCCGTGGGCAGGATGGGAATGAGCAGTTCTTC; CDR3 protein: CASSPRGQDGNEQFF
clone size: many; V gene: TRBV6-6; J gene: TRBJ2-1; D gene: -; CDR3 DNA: TGTGCCAGCAGTTACTACGCCCCCGGGGCCTACAATGAGCAGTTCTTC; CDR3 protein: CASSYYAPGAYNEQFF
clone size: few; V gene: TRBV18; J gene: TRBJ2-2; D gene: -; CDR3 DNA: TGTGCCAGCTCGCCGATGCTGGGGCATGACACCGGGGAGCTGTTTTTT; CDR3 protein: CASSPMLGHDTGELFF
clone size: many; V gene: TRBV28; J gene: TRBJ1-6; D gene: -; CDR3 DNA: TGTGCCAGCAGTTCGGAGGGTAATGGTCCACCCCTCCACTTT; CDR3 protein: CASSSEGNGPPLHF
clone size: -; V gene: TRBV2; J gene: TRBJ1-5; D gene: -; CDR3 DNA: TGTGCCAGCAGCCCGAGGGATGCTTTGGATCAGCCCCAGCATTTT; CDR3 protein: CASSPRDALDQPQHF
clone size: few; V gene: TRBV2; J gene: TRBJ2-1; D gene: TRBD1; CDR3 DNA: TGTGCCAGCAGTGGCCGGGACAGGGTTCACAATGAGCAGTTCTTC; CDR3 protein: CASSGRDRVHNEQFF
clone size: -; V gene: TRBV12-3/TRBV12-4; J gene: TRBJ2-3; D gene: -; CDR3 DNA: TGTGCCAGCAGCTCGGACGGTACTAGCACAGATACGCAGTATTTT; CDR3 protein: CASSSDGTSTDTQYF
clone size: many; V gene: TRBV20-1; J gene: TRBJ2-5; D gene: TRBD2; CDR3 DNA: TGCAGTGCTAGAACGACTAGCGGCCGAATTGAAGAGACCCAGTACTTC; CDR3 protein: CSARTTSGRIEETQYF
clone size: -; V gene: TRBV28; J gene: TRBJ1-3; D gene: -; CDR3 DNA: TGTGCCAGCAGTCAGGGAGTAGCTGGAAACACCATATATTTT; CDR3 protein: CASSQGVAGNTIYF
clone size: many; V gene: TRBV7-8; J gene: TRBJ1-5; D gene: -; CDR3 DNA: TGTGCCAGCAGCTTTCTGGGGGTTAGCAATCAGCCCCAGCATTTT; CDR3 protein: CASSFLGVSNQPQHF
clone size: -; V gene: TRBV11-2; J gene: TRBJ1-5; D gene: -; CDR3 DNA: TGTGCCAGCAGCTTAGTATCCGATCAGCCCCAGCATTTT; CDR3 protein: CASSLVSDQPQHF
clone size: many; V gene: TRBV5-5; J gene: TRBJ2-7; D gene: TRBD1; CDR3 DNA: TGTGCCAGCAGCTTCGGGACAGGGGCGGACTACGAGCAGTACTTC; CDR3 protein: CASSFGTGADYEQYF
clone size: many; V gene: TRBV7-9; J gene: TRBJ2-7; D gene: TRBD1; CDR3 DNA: TGTGCCAGCACCCCCGGCGGCAGGGGGCACGAGCAGTACTTC; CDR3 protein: CASTPGGRGHEQYF
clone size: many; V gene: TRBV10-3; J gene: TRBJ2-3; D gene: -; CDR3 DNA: TGTGCCACCGGGACCACCCCGCCCGATACGCAGTATTTT; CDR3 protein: CATGTTPPDTQYF
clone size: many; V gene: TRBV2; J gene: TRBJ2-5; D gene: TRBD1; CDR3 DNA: TGTGCCAGTACTCCTGGGACAGGGCTCTTTACCCAGTACTTC; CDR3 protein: CASTPGTGLFTQYF
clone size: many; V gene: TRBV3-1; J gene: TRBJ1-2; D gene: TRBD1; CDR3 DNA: TGTGCCAGCAGCATCGGAGGGGGCAGAGAAGGCTACACCTTC; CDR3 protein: CASSIGGGREGYTF
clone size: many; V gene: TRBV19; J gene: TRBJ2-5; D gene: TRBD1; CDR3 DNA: TGTGCCAGTAGTCCACAGGGGGCAGGTGAAGAGACCCAGTACTTC; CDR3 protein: CASSPQGAGEETQYF
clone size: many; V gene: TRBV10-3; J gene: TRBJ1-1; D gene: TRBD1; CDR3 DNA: TGTGCCATCAGCACGGACAGGGAGAACACTGAAGCTTTCTTT; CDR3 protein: CAISTDRENTEAFF
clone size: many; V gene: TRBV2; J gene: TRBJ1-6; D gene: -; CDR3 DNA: TGTGCCAGCAGTGATGGCCCCCCAAGGCGCGGTTCACCCCTCCACTTT; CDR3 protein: CASSDGPPRRGSPLHF